Listed below are T cell receptor beta chains from one sample, sequenced in a study of blood T cell repertoires in COVID-19. Repertoires were generated with immunoSEQ multiplex PCR, while TCRdb's copy carries only in-frame clones and drops some. The top ten hold around 9.1% of the sample, which has 65,000 or so clones, 75% to 90% seen once. Sequenced sample: peripheral blood. These receptors all come from a human donor with acute or convalescent COVID-19. The donor label of this sample is uncertain. Each CDR3 is given with its conserved first and last residue. D genes are given only for firm matches. A clone size is listed for some rows: how often the clone was seen (once, few, many), or a class if it is expanded.

d_gene: .
v_gene: TRBV9
j_gene: TRBJ1-5
abundance: .
CDR3nt: TGTGCCAGCAGCGTCCGGGGGGACTATCCGAATCAGCCCCAGCATTTT
CDR3aa: CASSVRGDYPNQPQHF

d_gene: TRBD2
v_gene: TRBV10-3
j_gene: TRBJ2-1
abundance: .
CDR3nt: TGTGCCATCAGTGGCCGGACTAGCGGGGTTTTTGAGCAGTTCTTC
CDR3aa: CAISGRTSGVFEQFF

d_gene: TRBD1
v_gene: TRBV12-5
j_gene: TRBJ1-2
abundance: .
CDR3nt: TGTGCTAGTGGTTTGCAGCCGACAGGGGGCTCTGATGGCTACACCTTC
CDR3aa: CASGLQPTGGSDGYTF

d_gene: TRBD1
v_gene: TRBV19
j_gene: TRBJ1-4
abundance: .
CDR3nt: TGTGCCACCCGGACAGGGGGCGCATCTAATGAAAAACTGTTTTTT
CDR3aa: CATRTGGASNEKLFF

d_gene: .
v_gene: TRBV5-4
j_gene: TRBJ2-3
abundance: .
CDR3nt: TGTGCCAGCAGCTTGGGCGGGTCACACGATACGCAGTATTTT
CDR3aa: CASSLGGSHDTQYF

d_gene: TRBD1
v_gene: TRBV5-1
j_gene: TRBJ1-4
abundance: .
CDR3nt: TGCGCCAGCAGCGGGAGGACAGGGGCAACTAATGAAAAACTGTTTTTT
CDR3aa: CASSGRTGATNEKLFF

d_gene: TRBD1
v_gene: TRBV27
j_gene: TRBJ1-4
abundance: .
CDR3nt: TGTGCCAGCAGAAGCATAACAGGGGGTGGTGAAAAACTGTTTTTT
CDR3aa: CASRSITGGGEKLFF

d_gene: TRBD1
v_gene: TRBV10-1
j_gene: TRBJ2-7
abundance: few
CDR3nt: TGCGCCAGCAGCCCCCAGACAGGGGGATACGAGCAGTACTTC
CDR3aa: CASSPQTGGYEQYF

d_gene: .
v_gene: TRBV6-1
j_gene: TRBJ1-5
abundance: once
CDR3nt: TGTGCCAGCAGTTTCCTCAGTGGCAATCAGCCCCAGCATTTT
CDR3aa: CASSFLSGNQPQHF

d_gene: .
v_gene: TRBV5-1
j_gene: TRBJ1-2
abundance: once
CDR3nt: TGCGCCAGCAGCTCCCTCAGGGTTCGCGGCTACACCTTC
CDR3aa: CASSSLRVRGYTF

d_gene: .
v_gene: TRBV19
j_gene: TRBJ1-6
abundance: .
CDR3nt: TGTGCCAGTAGTATACGGGGATCACCCCTCCACTTT
CDR3aa: CASSIRGSPLHF

d_gene: TRBD1
v_gene: TRBV11-2
j_gene: TRBJ2-5
abundance: .
CDR3nt: TGTGCCAGCAGAAGACAGGGGGGGATCGAGACCCAGTACTTC
CDR3aa: CASRRQGGIETQYF

d_gene: .
v_gene: TRBV29-1
j_gene: TRBJ1-4
abundance: .
CDR3nt: TGCAGCGTTGCCGACACAACTAATGAAAAACTGTTTTTT
CDR3aa: CSVADTTNEKLFF

d_gene: TRBD1
v_gene: TRBV27
j_gene: TRBJ2-7
abundance: .
CDR3nt: TGTGCCAGCAGTTTACTCGGGACAGGGGGCCACGAGCAGTACTTC
CDR3aa: CASSLLGTGGHEQYF

d_gene: TRBD2
v_gene: TRBV3-1/TRBV3-2
j_gene: TRBJ2-3
abundance: .
CDR3nt: TGTGCCAGCAGCCAAGGACTAGCGGGAGGGCAAAATACGCAGTATTTT
CDR3aa: CASSQGLAGGQNTQYF

d_gene: TRBD2
v_gene: TRBV5-6
j_gene: TRBJ2-5
abundance: .
CDR3nt: TGTGCCAGCAGCTTGGGGACTAGCGGGGGGTTAACGGAGACCCAGTACTTC
CDR3aa: CASSLGTSGGLTETQYF

d_gene: .
v_gene: TRBV12-3/TRBV12-4
j_gene: TRBJ2-6
abundance: .
CDR3nt: TGTGCCAGCAGTCCGTTGGAGGACAACGTCCTGACTTTC
CDR3aa: CASSPLEDNVLTF

d_gene: .
v_gene: TRBV7-9
j_gene: TRBJ2-7
abundance: .
CDR3nt: TGTGCCAGCAGCTCCTACGGGACACCTTCCTACGAGCAGTACTTC
CDR3aa: CASSSYGTPSYEQYF

d_gene: .
v_gene: TRBV4-1
j_gene: TRBJ2-3
abundance: .
CDR3nt: TGCGCCAGCAGCCAAGGTGTGACTAGGGTCTCAGATACGCAGTATTTT
CDR3aa: CASSQGVTRVSDTQYF

d_gene: TRBD2
v_gene: TRBV14
j_gene: TRBJ2-7
abundance: few
CDR3nt: TGTGCCAGCAGCCCAACTAGCGGGAGTTCTTACGAGCAGTACTTC
CDR3aa: CASSPTSGSSYEQYF

d_gene: TRBD2
v_gene: TRBV7-2
j_gene: TRBJ2-3
abundance: .
CDR3nt: TGTGCCAGCAGCTTAGGGCCTGCGGGAGTTGAGGATACGCAGTATTTT
CDR3aa: CASSLGPAGVEDTQYF

d_gene: TRBD1
v_gene: TRBV19
j_gene: TRBJ1-2
abundance: .
CDR3nt: TGTGCCAGTAGTAGGACAGGGCCCTCCTATGGCTACACCTTC
CDR3aa: CASSRTGPSYGYTF

d_gene: .
v_gene: TRBV7-6
j_gene: TRBJ2-3
abundance: .
CDR3nt: TGTGCCAGCAGCTACAGACCGCACACAGATACGCAGTATTTT
CDR3aa: CASSYRPHTDTQYF

d_gene: TRBD1
v_gene: TRBV18
j_gene: TRBJ2-3
abundance: .
CDR3nt: TGTGCCAGCTCACCGACAGGGATCGTAGATACGCAGTATTTT
CDR3aa: CASSPTGIVDTQYF

d_gene: .
v_gene: TRBV10-2
j_gene: TRBJ2-7
abundance: .
CDR3nt: TGCGCCAGCAGTGATGGGGAGGACTCTTTGTACGAGCAGTACTTC
CDR3aa: CASSDGEDSLYEQYF

d_gene: TRBD2
v_gene: TRBV19
j_gene: TRBJ2-3
abundance: .
CDR3nt: TGTGCCAGTAAACTAGCGGGGGGAAGCACAGATACGCAGTATTTT
CDR3aa: CASKLAGGSTDTQYF

d_gene: TRBD1
v_gene: TRBV7-9
j_gene: TRBJ2-3
abundance: medium-sized
CDR3nt: TGTGCCAGCAGCTTAGGGCAGACAGGGGCGCGGACAGATACGCAGTATTTT
CDR3aa: CASSLGQTGARTDTQYF

d_gene: .
v_gene: TRBV10-1
j_gene: TRBJ1-2
abundance: .
CDR3nt: TGCGCCAGCAGTTTCACAAATGGTGGCGGCTACACCTTC
CDR3aa: CASSFTNGGGYTF

d_gene: .
v_gene: TRBV6-4
j_gene: TRBJ1-1
abundance: .
CDR3nt: TGTGCCAGCAGTTTAAGGGGGAACACTGAAGCTTTCTTT
CDR3aa: CASSLRGNTEAFF

d_gene: .
v_gene: TRBV30
j_gene: TRBJ1-4
abundance: .
CDR3nt: TGTGCCTGGAGTCACCGACAGGCGGCTATTTTT
CDR3aa: CAWSHRQAAIF

d_gene: .
v_gene: TRBV30
j_gene: TRBJ1-1
abundance: .
CDR3nt: TGTGCCTGCAAAAAGGAGATAAACACTGAAGCTTTCTTT
CDR3aa: CACKKEINTEAFF

d_gene: .
v_gene: TRBV28
j_gene: TRBJ1-5
abundance: .
CDR3nt: TGTGCCAGCAGTTTGGGTGGGGACTACAATCAGCCCCAGCATTTT
CDR3aa: CASSLGGDYNQPQHF